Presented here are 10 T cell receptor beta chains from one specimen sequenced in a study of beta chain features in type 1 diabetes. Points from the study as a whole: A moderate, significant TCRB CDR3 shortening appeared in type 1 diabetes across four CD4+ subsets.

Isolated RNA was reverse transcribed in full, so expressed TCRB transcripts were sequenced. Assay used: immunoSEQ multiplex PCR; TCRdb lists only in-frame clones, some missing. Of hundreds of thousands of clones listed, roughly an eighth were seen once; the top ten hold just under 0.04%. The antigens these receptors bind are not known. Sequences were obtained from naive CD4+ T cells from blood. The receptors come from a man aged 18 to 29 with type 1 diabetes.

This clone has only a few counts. The CDR3, as DNA: TGTGCCAGCAGCTTAGTTCCGCAGGGAGGCGAGCAGTACTTC. It yields the protein CASSLVPQGGEQYF. V and J are TRBV7-9 and TRBJ2-7, with D perhaps matching TRBD2 (6 bases). CDR1 is SEHNR, CDR2 FQNEAQ, per germline (reference sequence). There are 14 residues in the CDR3. Between the trimmed V and J ends, which lost 1 base and 6 bases, there was a span of 13 bases.

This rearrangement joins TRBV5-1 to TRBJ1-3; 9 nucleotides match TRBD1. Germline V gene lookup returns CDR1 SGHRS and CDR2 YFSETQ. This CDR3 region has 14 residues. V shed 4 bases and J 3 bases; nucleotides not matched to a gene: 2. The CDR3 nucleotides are TGCGCCAGCAGCGGGACAGGGATTGGAAACACCATATATTTT. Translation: CASSGTGIGNTIYF. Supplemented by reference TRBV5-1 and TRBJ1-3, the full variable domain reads KAGVTQTPRYLIKTRGQQVTLSCSPISGHRSVSWYQQTPGQGLQFLFEYFSETQRNKGNFPGRFSGRQFSNSRSEMNVSTLELGDSALYLCASSGTGIGNTIYFGEGSWLTVV.

Written as DNA, the CDR3 is TGTGCCAGCAGTGACTCGGGCAGGGGAATGCGAGGCTACACCTTC. This sequence encodes CASSDSGRGMRGYTF. The V gene is TRBV6-4, the J gene TRBJ1-2, with a weak D call TRBD1 (6 bases). The CDR3 sequence is 15 residues long. Trimming stripped 0 bases from V and 8 bases from J, with 16 bases between. In germline, CDR1 is MRHNA, CDR2 SNTAGT.

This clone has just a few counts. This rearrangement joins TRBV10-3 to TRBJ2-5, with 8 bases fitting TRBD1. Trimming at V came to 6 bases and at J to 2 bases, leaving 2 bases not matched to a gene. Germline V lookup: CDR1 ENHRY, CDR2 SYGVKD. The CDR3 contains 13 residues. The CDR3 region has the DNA TGTGCCATCAGGGGACAGGATCAAGAGACCCAGTACTTC. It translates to CAIRGQDQETQYF.

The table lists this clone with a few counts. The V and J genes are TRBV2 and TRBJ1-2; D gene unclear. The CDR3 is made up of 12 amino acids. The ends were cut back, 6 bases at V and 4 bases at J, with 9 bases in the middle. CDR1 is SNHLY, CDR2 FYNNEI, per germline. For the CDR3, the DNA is TGTGCCAGCAGAGGAGGGCGCTATGGCTACACCTTC. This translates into CASRGGRYGYTF.

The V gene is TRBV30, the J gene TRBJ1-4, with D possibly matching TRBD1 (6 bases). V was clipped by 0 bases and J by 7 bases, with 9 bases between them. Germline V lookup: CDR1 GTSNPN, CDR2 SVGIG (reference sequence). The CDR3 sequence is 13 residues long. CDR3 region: CAWSVQGSEKLFF. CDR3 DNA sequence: TGTGCCTGGAGTGTACAGGGATCTGAAAAACTGTTTTTT. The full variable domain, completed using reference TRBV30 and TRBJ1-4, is SQTIHQWPATLVQPVGSPLSLECTVEGTSNPNLYWYRQAAGRGLQLLFYSVGIGQISSEVPQNLSASRPQDRQFILSSKKLLLSDSGFYLCAWSVQGSEKLFFGSGTQLSVL.

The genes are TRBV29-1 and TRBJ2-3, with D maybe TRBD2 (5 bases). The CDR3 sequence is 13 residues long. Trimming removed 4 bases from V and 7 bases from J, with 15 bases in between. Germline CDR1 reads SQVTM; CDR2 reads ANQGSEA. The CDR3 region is CSVAISTGNTQYF. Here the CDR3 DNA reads TGCAGCGTTGCGATCTCAACGGGGAATACGCAGTATTTT.

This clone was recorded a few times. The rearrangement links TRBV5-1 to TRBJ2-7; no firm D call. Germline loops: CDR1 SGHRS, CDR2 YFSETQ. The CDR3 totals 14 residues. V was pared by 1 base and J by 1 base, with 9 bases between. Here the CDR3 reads CASSLLGISYEQYF. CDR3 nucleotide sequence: TGCGCCAGCAGCTTGTTGGGGATATCCTACGAGCAGTACTTC.

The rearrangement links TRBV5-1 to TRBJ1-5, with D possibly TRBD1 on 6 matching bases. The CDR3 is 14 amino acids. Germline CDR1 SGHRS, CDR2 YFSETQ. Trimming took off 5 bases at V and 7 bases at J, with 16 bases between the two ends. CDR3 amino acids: CASSPGAQGQPQHF. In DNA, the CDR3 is TGCGCCAGCAGTCCGGGGGCTCAGGGGCAGCCCCAGCATTTT.

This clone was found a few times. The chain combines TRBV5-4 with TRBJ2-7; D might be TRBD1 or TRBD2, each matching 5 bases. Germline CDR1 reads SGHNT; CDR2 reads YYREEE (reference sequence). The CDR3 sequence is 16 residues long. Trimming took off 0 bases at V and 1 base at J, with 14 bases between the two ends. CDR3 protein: CASSLEAGALSYEQYF. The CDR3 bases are TGTGCCAGCAGCTTGGAGGCCGGGGCACTATCCTACGAGCAGTACTTC.